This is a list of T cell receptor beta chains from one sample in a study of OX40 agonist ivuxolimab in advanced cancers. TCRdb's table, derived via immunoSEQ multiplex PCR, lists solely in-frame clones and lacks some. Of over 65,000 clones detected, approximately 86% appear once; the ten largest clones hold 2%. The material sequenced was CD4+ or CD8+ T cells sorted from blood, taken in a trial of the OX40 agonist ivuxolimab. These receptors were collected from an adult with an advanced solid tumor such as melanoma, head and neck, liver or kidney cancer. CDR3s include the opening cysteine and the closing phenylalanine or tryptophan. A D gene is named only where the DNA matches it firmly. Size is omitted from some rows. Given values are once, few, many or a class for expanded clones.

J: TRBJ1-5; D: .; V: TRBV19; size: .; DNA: TGTGCCAAAACCAATGGGGTAAGCAATCAGCCCCAGCATTTT; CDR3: CAKTNGVSNQPQHF
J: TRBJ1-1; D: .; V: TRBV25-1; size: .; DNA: TGTGCCAGCAGTCGTGTAGTGGGCACTGAAGCTTTCTTT; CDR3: CASSRVVGTEAFF
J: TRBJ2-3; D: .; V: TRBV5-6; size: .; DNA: TGTGCCAGCAGCGCACAAGATACGCAGTATTTT; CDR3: CASSAQDTQYF
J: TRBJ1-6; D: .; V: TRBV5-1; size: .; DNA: TGCGCCAGCAGCTTGGTGGGCAGTAATTCACCCCTCCACTTT; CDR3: CASSLVGSNSPLHF
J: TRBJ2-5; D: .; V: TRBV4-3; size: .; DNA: TGCGCCAGCAGCCAAGTGCCCAGGGAGACCCAGTACTTC; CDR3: CASSQVPRETQYF
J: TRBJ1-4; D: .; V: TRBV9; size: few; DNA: TGTGCCAGCAGCGTGGGGGGTACGGGTGAAAAACTGTTTTTT; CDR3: CASSVGGTGEKLFF
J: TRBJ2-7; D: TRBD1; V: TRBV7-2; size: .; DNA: TGTGCCAGCAGCTCCGGGACAGGGTCTTACGAGCAGTACTTC; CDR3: CASSSGTGSYEQYF
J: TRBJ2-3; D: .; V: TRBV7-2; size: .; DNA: TGTGCCAGCAGCCCCCAGATGGGCCGGGGGCAGTATTTT; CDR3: CASSPQMGRGQYF
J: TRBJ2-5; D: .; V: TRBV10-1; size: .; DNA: TGCGCCAGCGGACGGACTGAGGGGCATACCCAGTACTTC; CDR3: CASGRTEGHTQYF
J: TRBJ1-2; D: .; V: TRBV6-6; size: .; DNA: TGTGCCAGCAGTTACGGGGGGCTACTGGGTGGCTACACCTTC; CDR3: CASSYGGLLGGYTF
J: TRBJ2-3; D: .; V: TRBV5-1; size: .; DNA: TGCGCCAGCAGCTTGGAGGGGGGAGACACAGATACGCAGTATTTT; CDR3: CASSLEGGDTDTQYF
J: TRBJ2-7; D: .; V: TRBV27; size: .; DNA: TGTGCCAGCAGTTTAAGAGGGTTTGTCGAGCAGTACTTC; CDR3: CASSLRGFVEQYF
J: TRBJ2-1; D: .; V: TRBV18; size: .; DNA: TGTGCCAGCTCACCAGATGAGGGGTACAATGAGCAGTTCTTC; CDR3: CASSPDEGYNEQFF
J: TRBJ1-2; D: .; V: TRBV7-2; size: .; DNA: TGTGCCAGCAGCAATCCCGGGGGGAACTATGGCTACACCTTC; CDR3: CASSNPGGNYGYTF
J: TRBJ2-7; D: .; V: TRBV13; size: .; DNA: TGTGCCAGCAGCTTAGCGACCACCTACGAGCAGTACTTC; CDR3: CASSLATTYEQYF
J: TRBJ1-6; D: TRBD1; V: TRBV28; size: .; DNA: TGTGCCAGCAGCCGCATAGACAGGGGTGCTTCACCCCTCCACTTT; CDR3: CASSRIDRGASPLHF
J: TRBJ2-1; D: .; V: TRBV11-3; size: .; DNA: TGTGCCAGCAGCTTAGTCGCCAACAACAATGAGCAGTTCTTC; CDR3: CASSLVANNNEQFF
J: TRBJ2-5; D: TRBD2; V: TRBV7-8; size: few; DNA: TGTGCCAGCAGCCTAAGTCTGACTAGCGGGGGTAACGGAGAGACCCAGTACTTC; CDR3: CASSLSLTSGGNGETQYF
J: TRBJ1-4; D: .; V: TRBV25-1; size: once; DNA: TGTGCCAGCAGTCCCTCCCGACAGGTTGACCATCAACTGTTTTTT; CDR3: CASSPSRQVDHQLFF
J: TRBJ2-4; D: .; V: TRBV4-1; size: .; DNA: TGCGCCAGCAGCCAAGATATCCAGGGCGAGAACATTCAGTACTTC; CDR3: CASSQDIQGENIQYF
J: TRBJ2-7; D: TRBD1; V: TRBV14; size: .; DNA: TGTGCCAGCAGCCAAGTACAGGGGGCCGGCCACGAGCAGTACTTC; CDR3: CASSQVQGAGHEQYF
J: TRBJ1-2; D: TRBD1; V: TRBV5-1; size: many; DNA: TGCGCCAGCAGCTTGGGCCAGGGGGCGCGGGGCTACACCTTC; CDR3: CASSLGQGARGYTF
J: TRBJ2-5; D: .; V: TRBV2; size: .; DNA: TGTGCCAGCAGTCAAGGCCCTTACCAAGAGACCCAGTACTTC; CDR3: CASSQGPYQETQYF
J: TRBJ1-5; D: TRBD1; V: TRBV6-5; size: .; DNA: TGTGCCAGCAGCCAGACAGGGGGCAATCAGCCCCAGCATTTT; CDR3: CASSQTGGNQPQHF
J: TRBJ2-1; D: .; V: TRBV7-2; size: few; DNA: TGTGCCAGCAGCTATGGGACAACCGCCTACAATGAGCAGTTCTTC; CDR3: CASSYGTTAYNEQFF
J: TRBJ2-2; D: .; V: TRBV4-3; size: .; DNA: TGCGCCAGCAGCCAAGAACTGCAGACCGGGGAGCTGTTTTTT; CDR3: CASSQELQTGELFF
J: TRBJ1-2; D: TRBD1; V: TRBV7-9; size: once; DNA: TGTGCCAGCAGCCGGGGCGGGACAGGGAACTATGGCTACACCTTC; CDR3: CASSRGGTGNYGYTF
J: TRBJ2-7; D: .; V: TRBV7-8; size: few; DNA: TGTGCCAGCAGCTTATTTGGACCCACAATCGAGCAGTACTTC; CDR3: CASSLFGPTIEQYF
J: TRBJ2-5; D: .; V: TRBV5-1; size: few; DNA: TGCGCCAGCAGCGGCCGCGGGACAGCTCTCCAAGAGACCCAGTACTTC; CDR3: CASSGRGTALQETQYF
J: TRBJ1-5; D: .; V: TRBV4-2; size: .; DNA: TGTGCCAGCAGCCAAGACCGCAATCAGCCCCAGCATTTT; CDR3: CASSQDRNQPQHF
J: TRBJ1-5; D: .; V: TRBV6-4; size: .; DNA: TGTGCCAGCAGTGCCCAAGCTCAGGGCGGTCAGCCCCAGCATTTT; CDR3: CASSAQAQGGQPQHF
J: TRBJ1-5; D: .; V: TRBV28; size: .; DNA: TGTGCCAGCAGTTATAGCAATCAGCCCCAGCATTTT; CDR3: CASSYSNQPQHF
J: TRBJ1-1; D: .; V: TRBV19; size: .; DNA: TGTGCCAGTAGTTGGATGAAAGAAGCGAACACTGAAGCTTTCTTT; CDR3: CASSWMKEANTEAFF
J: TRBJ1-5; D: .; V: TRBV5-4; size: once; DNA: TGTGCCAGCAGACCGGGACCGACGGGACAGCCCCAGCATTTT; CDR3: CASRPGPTGQPQHF
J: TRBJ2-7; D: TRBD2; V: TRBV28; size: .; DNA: TGTGCCAGCAACAAACGACTAGCGGGGTTTTACCGACGCTCCTACGAGCAGTACTTC; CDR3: CASNKRLAGFYRRSYEQYF
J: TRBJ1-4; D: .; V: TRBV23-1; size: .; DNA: TGCGCCAGCAGTCAATTTGAAAAACTGTTTTTT; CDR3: CASSQFEKLFF
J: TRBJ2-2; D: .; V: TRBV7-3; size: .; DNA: TGTGCCAGCAGCGCTTCGACAGGAATTGACACCGGGGAGCTGTTTTTT; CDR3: CASSASTGIDTGELFF
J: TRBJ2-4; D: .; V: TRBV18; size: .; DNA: TGTGCCAGCTCACCACCGGGGGAAAACATTCAGTACTTC; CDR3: CASSPPGENIQYF
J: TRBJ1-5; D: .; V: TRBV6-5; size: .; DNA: TGTGCCAGCAGTTACGCAGGGGTCAACAATCAGCCCCAGCATTTT; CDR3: CASSYAGVNNQPQHF
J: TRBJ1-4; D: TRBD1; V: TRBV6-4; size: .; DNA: TGTGCCAGCAGTGACTCGGGACAGGGAGTTAATGAAAAACTGTTTTTT; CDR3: CASSDSGQGVNEKLFF
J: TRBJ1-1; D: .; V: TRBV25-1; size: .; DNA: TGTGCCAGCAGTTCCCGGGTAGGCACTGAAGCTTTCTTT; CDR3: CASSSRVGTEAFF
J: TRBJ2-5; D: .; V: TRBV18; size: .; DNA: TGTGCCAGCTCACGCGACAGTAGCCAAGAGACCCAGTACTTC; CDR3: CASSRDSSQETQYF
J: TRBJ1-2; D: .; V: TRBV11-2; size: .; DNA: TGTGCCAGCAGCTTAGACAGGGTCAACTATGGCTACACCTTC; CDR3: CASSLDRVNYGYTF
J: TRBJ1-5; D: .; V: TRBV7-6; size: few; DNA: TGTGCCAGCAGCCGCGGGCAGATCGATCAGCCCCAGCATTTT; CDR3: CASSRGQIDQPQHF
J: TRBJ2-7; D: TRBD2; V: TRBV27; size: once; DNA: TGTGCCAGCAGACCCCCGGGACTAGTCACCTACGAGCAGTACTTC; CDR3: CASRPPGLVTYEQYF
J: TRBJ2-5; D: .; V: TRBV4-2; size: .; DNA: TGTGCCAGCAGCGAGGTACTCTCCCCAGAGACCCAGTACTTC; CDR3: CASSEVLSPETQYF
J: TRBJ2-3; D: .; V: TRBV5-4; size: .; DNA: TGTGCCAGCAGCTCGGCTAGCAGCACAGATACGCAGTATTTT; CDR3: CASSSASSTDTQYF
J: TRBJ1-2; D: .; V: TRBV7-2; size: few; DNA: TGTGCCAGCAGCTTAGCGAGGGGGAACTATGGCTACACCTTC; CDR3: CASSLARGNYGYTF